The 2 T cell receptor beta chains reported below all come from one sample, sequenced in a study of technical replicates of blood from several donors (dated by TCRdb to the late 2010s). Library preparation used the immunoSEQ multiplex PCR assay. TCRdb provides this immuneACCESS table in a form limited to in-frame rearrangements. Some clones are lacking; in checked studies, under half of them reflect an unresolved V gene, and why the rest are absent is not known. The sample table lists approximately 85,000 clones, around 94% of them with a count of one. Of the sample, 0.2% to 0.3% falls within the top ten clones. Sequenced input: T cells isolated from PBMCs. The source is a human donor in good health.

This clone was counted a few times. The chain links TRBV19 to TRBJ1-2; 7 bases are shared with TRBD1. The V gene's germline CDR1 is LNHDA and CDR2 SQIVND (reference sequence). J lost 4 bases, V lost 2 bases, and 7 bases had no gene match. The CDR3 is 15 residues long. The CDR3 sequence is CASSIPNRGIYGYTF. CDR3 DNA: TGTGCCAGTAGTATACCCAACAGGGGTATCTATGGCTACACCTTC.

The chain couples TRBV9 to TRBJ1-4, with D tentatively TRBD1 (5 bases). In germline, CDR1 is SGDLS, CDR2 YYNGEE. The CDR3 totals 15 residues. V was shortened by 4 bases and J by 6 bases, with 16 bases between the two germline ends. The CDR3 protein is CASSPRQSLDEKLFF. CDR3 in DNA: TGTGCCAGCAGCCCCCGACAGAGCCTTGATGAAAAACTGTTTTTT.